The 15 T cell receptor beta chains in this list originate from one sample, sequenced in a study of T-cell reconstitution after alpha-beta-depleted transplantation in children. Unique molecular identifiers were used in preparing the TCRbeta library. Via MiXCR, TCRdb re-called the PCR reads, giving one row per CDR3 protein. Of hundreds of thousands of distinct CDR3 sequences in the sample, around 19% are singletons; the top ten hold 3% to 3.5%. Sequenced material: PBMCs from the stem cell graft donor, taken from the stem cell graft. The receptors shown here come from a human donor who donated a stem cell graft to a child with acute lymphoblastic leukemia.

V is TRBV4-1 and J is TRBJ2-7, with TRBD1 matching 8 bases. The CDR3 spans 15 residues. V was pared by 1 base and J by 5 bases, with 7 bases of the junction left unmatched. The germline gives CDR1 MGHRA, CDR2 YSYEKL. CDR3 coding DNA: TGCGCCAGCAGCCAAGGACCCCAGGGGGCTAACGAGCAGTACTTC. Residues: CASSQGPQGANEQYF.

The chain links TRBV6-5 to TRBJ2-2; D is unresolved. This CDR3 has 15 amino acids. Germline V gene sequence: CDR1 MNHEY, CDR2 SVGAGI. The V gene lost 3 bases and the J gene lost 2 bases, with 10 bases spanning the gap. CDR3 loop: CASSYVGGNTGELFF. The CDR3 DNA reads TGTGCCAGCAGTTATGTGGGCGGTAACACCGGGGAGCTGTTTTTT.

This clonotype was observed a handful of times. This sequence joins TRBV15 and TRBJ2-7, with D maybe TRBD1 (5 bases). The CDR3 runs to 16 residues. Germline loops: CDR1 LNHNV, CDR2 YYDKDF (reference sequence). Trimming left V 0 bases short and J 0 bases short, with 12 bases between. The CDR3 sequence: CATSRDRVTASYEQYF. The CDR3, as DNA: TGTGCCACCAGCAGAGATCGCGTGACAGCCTCCTACGAGCAGTACTTC.

The CDR3 nucleotides are TGTGCCAGCAGCTCCAATGGGCCGGAGGGAAACACCATATATTTT. Its translation: CASSSNGPEGNTIYF. This chain links TRBV7-3 with TRBJ1-3; D remains ambiguous. Germline V lookup: CDR1 SGHTA, CDR2 FQGTGA. This CDR3 contains 15 residues. The ends were cut back, 4 bases at V and 4 bases at J, with 14 bases in the middle.

The V and J genes are TRBV20-1 and TRBJ2-7; tentatively, D is TRBD1 (6 bases). The CDR3 is 14 amino acids. CDR1 is DFQATT, CDR2 SNEGSKA, per germline (reference sequence). Between the trimmed V and J ends, which lost 0 bases and 1 base, there was a span of 10 bases. CDR3: CSAREGAGSYEQYF. As DNA, the CDR3 is TGCAGTGCTAGAGAGGGGGCAGGGTCCTACGAGCAGTACTTC.

The table lists this clonotype with a few counts. This sequence joins TRBV20-1 and TRBJ2-1, with 8 bases aligning to TRBD1. V lost 6 bases to trimming and J lost 7 bases; unmatched junction nucleotides: 14. This CDR3 comprises 15 residues. The V gene's germline CDR1 is DFQATT and CDR2 SNEGSKA (reference sequence). CDR3 loop: CSAPTAGTGVNEQFF. CDR3 nucleotides: TGCAGTGCACCTACCGCCGGGACAGGTGTAAATGAGCAGTTCTTC.

In this sample, this clonotype turned up a few times. The chain uses TRBV25-1 and TRBJ1-4, with 9 bases identical to TRBD1. V shed 4 bases, J shed 8 bases, and the junction held 11 bases outside the gene matches. This CDR3 region has 16 residues. Germline CDR1 and CDR2: MGHDK and SYGVNS. CDR3 nucleotides: TGTGCCAGCAGTGGTTTCAGACAGGGGGTGGGGGAAAAACTGTTTTTT. Protein product: CASSGFRQGVGEKLFF.

This chain joins TRBV5-5 and TRBJ1-1; D call uncertain. The V end was cut by 2 bases, the J end by 1 base, with 9 bases between. The CDR3 spans 14 residues. Germline loops: CDR1 SGHKS, CDR2 YYEKEE (reference sequence). CDR3 loop: CASSLGSGNTEAFF. In nucleotides, the CDR3 is TGTGCCAGCAGCTTAGGTTCGGGGAACACTGAAGCTTTCTTT.

This clonotype was seen a few times. The V call is TRBV12-3 or TRBV12-4, the J call TRBJ1-1; D call uncertain. The CDR3 length is 12 residues. Trimming left V 2 bases short and J 8 bases short, with 9 bases between. CDR3 protein: CASSLSRIEAFF. As DNA, the CDR3 is TGTGCCAGCAGTTTATCACGGATAGAAGCTTTCTTT.

The rearrangement uses TRBV7-3 and TRBJ1-1, with no clear D. Between the trimmed V and J ends, which lost 7 bases and 10 bases, there was a span of 16 bases. This CDR3 spans 12 amino acids. Germline CDR1 SGHTA, CDR2 FQGTGA. The CDR3 DNA is TGTGCCAGCATGCCTACTCCGCCTGGAGCTTTCTTT. It encodes CASMPTPPGAFF.

The sample holds a few counts of this clonotype. The rearrangement uses TRBV7-9 and TRBJ2-7, with D possibly called TRBD1 or TRBD2 (6 bases each). V dropped 4 bases and J dropped 2 bases, with 21 bases sitting between them. The CDR3 contains 17 residues. CDR1 is SEHNR and CDR2 is FQNEAQ in the germline V gene (reference sequence). CDR3 sequence (DNA): TGTGCCAGCAGCTCACCCCCAGATAGGGGGGTAACCTACGAGCAGTACTTC. Protein product: CASSSPPDRGVTYEQYF.

This clonotype has just a few counts. CDR3 DNA sequence: TGCAGTGCTAGAGATCCGGGCCCGAACACTGAAGCTTTCTTT. Translated: CSARDPGPNTEAFF. The V gene is TRBV20-1, the J gene TRBJ1-1, with unresolved D. The V gene's germline CDR1 is DFQATT and CDR2 SNEGSKA (reference sequence). CDR3 length: 14 residues. V was pared by 0 bases and J by 1 base, with 9 bases between.

The rearrangement links TRBV5-1 to TRBJ2-7, with D tentatively TRBD1 or TRBD2 (5 bases each). The ends were cut back, 2 bases at V and 2 bases at J, with 20 bases in the middle. Germline CDR1 and CDR2: SGHRS and YFSETQ. The CDR3 is 17 amino acids. The CDR3 loop reads CASSLLRGGRTAYEQYF. CDR3 coding DNA: TGCGCCAGCAGCTTACTCCGGGGCGGACGGACGGCCTACGAGCAGTACTTC.

This clonotype was detected ten times or more. The chain employs TRBV12-3 or TRBV12-4 and TRBJ2-1, with 10 bases identical to TRBD2. This CDR3 is built from 15 residues. V lost 2 bases and J lost 6; bases outside the gene matches: 4. The CDR3 DNA sequence: TGTGCCAGCAGTTTACTAGCGGGAGTCGGCAATGAGCAGTTCTTC. Translated: CASSLLAGVGNEQFF.

V and J are TRBV12-3 or TRBV12-4 and TRBJ1-2; 10 nucleotides agree with TRBD1. The CDR3 totals 15 residues. The trim removed 5 bases at V and 4 bases at J, leaving 7 bases unmatched. The CDR3 protein is CASSLPGQGSYGYTF. Here the CDR3 DNA reads TGTGCCAGCAGTCTCCCGGGACAGGGGAGCTATGGCTACACCTTC.